Below, one T cell receptor beta chain is given with its context. Deletions cut 6 bases from V and 2 bases from J, with 4 bases between. The CDR3 loop spans 11 amino acids. The germline V gene encodes CDR1 SGHAT and CDR2 FQNNGV. TCRdb independently ran MiXCR on the 5' RACE reads; one entry per CDR3 protein. The data contain tens of thousands of distinct CDR3 sequences, roughly 15% of them singletons. These data come from a study of T cells of healthy individuals. This rearrangement joins TRBV11-2 to TRBJ2-5; no clear D gene. The source of this sequence is a human donor in good health. CDR3 region: CASRHQETQYF. CDR3 in DNA: TGTGCCAGCAGACATCAAGAGACCCAGTACTTC.